This T cell receptor (beta chain) was profiled in a study of T cells after yellow fever vaccination. Of note for this clonotype: What it binds is unknown.

UMIs were added to TCR cDNA along with a universal primer site when it was made by 5'RACE template switching. TCRdb reprocessed the 5' RACE reads with MiXCR, giving one entry per CDR3 protein. The sample yields 300,000 to 350,000 distinct CDR3 sequences, under 5% seen once. This CDR3 spans 16 amino acids. The ends were cut back, 0 bases at V and 7 bases at J, with 14 bases in the middle. Germline V gene lookup returns CDR1 SGHKS and CDR2 YYEKEE (reference sequence). Overall study results and limits: The secondary response peaked faster, at day 5 versus 15, but was weaker. The study re-detected most primary-vaccination clones after the booster (about 96% CD4, roughly 90% CD8). A small share of clonotypes appeared in both CD4 and CD8 compartments.

The receptor's source is a man in his late teens or twenties who received the YFV17D yellow fever vaccine. The sequencing here drew on PBMCs, taken 5 days after the yellow fever booster vaccination. This chain links TRBV5-5 with TRBJ1-6; D is undetermined. In DNA form, the CDR3 reads TGTGCCAGCAGCTTGGGGGGTTGGACGTGGAATTCACCCCTCCACTTT. Amino acid sequence: CASSLGGWTWNSPLHF.